These 10 T cell receptor beta chains came from one sample sequenced in a study of early T cells in non-severe SARS-CoV-2 infection (dated by TCRdb to 2020 to 2022). Library preparation was by 5' RACE. TCRdb lists the instrument as NextSeq 500. TCRdb passed the public sequencing reads through fastp at Q25 and MiXCR, retaining productive beta sequences. Identical CDR3 protein sequences are pooled into one entry, listed with their most common genes and DNA. The sample table lists 40,000 to 50,000 distinct CDR3 sequences, approximately 10% of them with a count of one. 21% of the sample is held by the ten biggest clonotypes. Specimen: whole blood. The source is an adult who was a healthcare worker with PCR-confirmed SARS-CoV-2 infection or an uninfected control (not recorded which).

In this sample, this clonotype turned up many times. J is TRBJ1-1 and V is TRBV6-1; D is ambiguous. The germline CDR1 and CDR2 sequences are MNHNS and SASEGT. V lost 7 bases to trimming and J lost 0 bases, with 12 bases between them. The CDR3 is 14 amino acids. The CDR3 DNA sequence: TGTGCCAGCACCCGGGGAGCCTTGAACACTGAAGCTTTCTTT. This encodes CASTRGALNTEAFF.

This clonotype was recorded a few times. The chain joins TRBV9 to TRBJ1-1; D is uncertain. Per germline, CDR1 SGDLS and CDR2 YYNGEE. Trimming took off 0 bases at V and 4 bases at J, with 7 bases between the two ends. The CDR3 has 13 residues. The CDR3 reads CASSVGGITEAFF. CDR3 sequence (DNA): TGTGCCAGCAGCGTAGGCGGCATCACTGAAGCTTTCTTT.

The chain uses TRBV20-1 and TRBJ2-5; D call uncertain. CDR3 length: 13 amino acids. Looked up from germline, CDR1 is DFQATT and CDR2 is SNEGSKA (reference sequence). The CDR3 sequence is CSRRRPVGETQYF. For the CDR3, the DNA is TGCAGCAGGCGTCGGCCGGTGGGCGAGACCCAGTACTTC.

This clonotype was seen only a few times. Here the CDR3 reads CASSLWGQGSSRRGEQFF. The CDR3 DNA follows: TGCGCCAGCAGCTTGTGGGGACAGGGGTCATCCCGGAGGGGTGAGCAGTTCTTC. The chain combines TRBV5-1 with TRBJ2-1, with 10 bases identical to TRBD1. The CDR3 length is 18 residues. The germline V gene encodes CDR1 SGHRS and CDR2 YFSETQ. J lost 9 bases, V lost 1 base, and 16 bases had no gene match.

This clonotype was seen repeatedly, ten times or more. V usage is TRBV20-1 and J usage is TRBJ2-2; the D gene is possibly TRBD2 (6 bases). The V end lost 5 bases, the J end lost 1 base, and 14 bases lay between the germline ends. In germline, CDR1 is DFQATT, CDR2 SNEGSKA (reference sequence). The CDR3 is made up of 15 amino acids. The CDR3 is CSAGGPGRNTGELFF. CDR3 coding DNA: TGCAGTGCTGGAGGGCCGGGGCGGAACACCGGGGAGCTGTTTTTT.

The chain combines TRBV6-6 with TRBJ1-1; D is perhaps TRBD1 (6 bases). The V and J ends lost 10 bases and 3 bases respectively, with 15 bases between them. The CDR3 is 13 amino acids. Germline V gene lookup returns CDR1 MNHNY and CDR2 SVGAGI (reference sequence). The CDR3 nucleotides read TGTGCCACCAACCAGGGGTTTGACACTGAAGCTTTCTTT. It encodes CATNQGFDTEAFF.

The table lists this clonotype with many counts. This chain connects TRBV5-1 to TRBJ2-6, with TRBD1 as a possible D gene (5 bases). The CDR3 sequence is 16 residues long. Trimming removed 0 bases from V and 0 bases from J, with 7 bases in between. Per the germline V gene, CDR1 is SGHRS and CDR2 is YFSETQ. DNA of the CDR3: TGCGCCAGCAGCTTGGCTGGGGCCTCTGGGGCCAACGTCCTGACTTTC. Protein sequence: CASSLAGASGANVLTF.

This clonotype has at least ten counts. This chain joins TRBV20-1 and TRBJ2-1; perhaps TRBD1 as D (6 bases). V lost 0 bases and J lost 0, with 12 bases in between. The CDR3 is made up of 16 amino acids. CDR1 DFQATT and CDR2 SNEGSKA come from the germline V gene (reference sequence). The DNA for the CDR3 is TGCAGTGCTAGAGATCATGGGGGCAACTCCTACAATGAGCAGTTCTTC. Translation gives CSARDHGGNSYNEQFF.

This clonotype occurred once. DNA of the CDR3: TGTGCCAGCAGCGAGGGAGGACGGACCTACGAGCAGTACTTC. It is translated as CASSEGGRTYEQYF. The chain is built from TRBV28 and TRBJ2-7; possible D gene TRBD2, 6 bases. This CDR3 has 14 residues. Trimming removed 6 bases at V and 2 bases at J, with 14 bases between. Germline V lookup: CDR1 MDHEN, CDR2 SYDVKM.

The V and J genes are TRBV15 and TRBJ1-5, with D perhaps TRBD1 (5 bases). Per germline, CDR1 LNHNV and CDR2 YYDKDF (reference sequence). Trimming shortened V by 8 bases and J by 5 bases, and 13 bases separated the two germline ends. This CDR3 is 13 amino acids long. CDR3 bases: TGTGCCACCGCACGGGGCGTCGATCAGCCCCAGCATTTT. It yields the protein CATARGVDQPQHF. Looking up the rest from reference TRBV15 and TRBJ1-5 gives the full variable domain: DAMVIQNPRYQVTQFGKPVTLSCSQTLNHNVMYWYQQKSSQAPKLLFHYYDKDFNNEADTPDNFQSRRPNTSFCFLDIRSPGLGDTAMYLCATARGVDQPQHFGDGTRLSIL.